This T cell receptor beta chain was documented in a study of technical replicates of blood from a few donors. Data came from immunoSEQ multiplex PCR; TCRdb stores just in-frame clones and leaves some out. The table has more than 70,000 clones, roughly 96% seen once; the top ten hold 0.2%. Sequencing was performed on T cells isolated from PBMCs. The sequence was collected from a human donor in good health.

CDR3 protein: CASRGDRVRWDYGYTF. CDR3 nucleotides: TGTGCCAGCAGGGGGGACAGGGTACGGTGGGACTATGGCTACACCTTC. The J gene is TRBJ1-2, the V gene TRBV5-6; TRBD1 matches at 9 bases. CDR3 length equals 16 residues. The germline CDR1 and CDR2 sequences are SGHDT and YYEEEE. The junction had 11 bases not matched to a gene; V was cut back by 5 bases and J by 3 bases.